This T cell receptor beta chain was recovered during a study of blood T cell repertoires in COVID-19. Across the study: Both acute and convalescent COVID-19 samples were obtained from the United States, Italy and Spain.

Participants were aged roughly 18 to 90 years from roughly 25 US areas. No more than 2 weeks before study entry, exposed participants had met a case of COVID-19. CDR3 length: 14 residues. The V gene lost 0 bases and the J gene lost 2 bases, with 9 bases spanning the gap. Germline CDR1 SGHNT, CDR2 YYREEE (reference sequence). Method: immunoSEQ multiplex PCR; TCRdb's copy keeps in-frame clones and lacks some. The profile shows roughly 180,000 clones, around 80% of them singletons. The sequencing sample was made of PBMCs or T cells enriched from blood (not recorded which). This TCR derives from a man in his sixties who had been exposed to COVID-19. The rearrangement links TRBV5-4 to TRBJ2-7; D remains unclear. The CDR3, as DNA: TGTGCCAGCAGCTTGGACGGAGTGCCCTACGAGCAGTACTTC. This translates into CASSLDGVPYEQYF. Variable domain in full (rest from reference TRBV5-4 and TRBJ2-7): ETGVTQSPTHLIKTRGQQVTLRCSSQSGHNTVSWYQQALGQGPQFIFQYYREEENGRGNFPPRFSGLQFPNYSSELNVNALELDDSALYLCASSLDGVPYEQYFGPGTRLTVT.